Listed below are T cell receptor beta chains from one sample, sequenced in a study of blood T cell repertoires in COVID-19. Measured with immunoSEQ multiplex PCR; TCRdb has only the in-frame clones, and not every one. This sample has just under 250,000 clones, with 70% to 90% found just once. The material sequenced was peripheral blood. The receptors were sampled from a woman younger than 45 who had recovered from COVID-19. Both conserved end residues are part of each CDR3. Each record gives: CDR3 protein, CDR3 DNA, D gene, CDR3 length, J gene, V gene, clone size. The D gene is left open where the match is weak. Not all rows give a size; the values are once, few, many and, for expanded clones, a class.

CDR3aa: CAISESGGLRNTEAFF
CDR3nt: TGTGCCATCAGTGAGTCCGGGGGGCTGCGGAACACTGAAGCTTTCTTT
d_gene: NA
len: 16
j_gene: TRBJ1-1
v_gene: TRBV10-3
abundance: once

CDR3aa: CASSTPGQRDQPQHF
CDR3nt: TGTGCCAGCAGTACCCCTGGACAGCGCGATCAGCCCCAGCATTTT
d_gene: NA
len: 15
j_gene: TRBJ1-5
v_gene: TRBV27
abundance: NA

CDR3aa: CASSIDLGTPSYEQYF
CDR3nt: TGTGCCAGTAGTATAGATCTAGGGACTCCCTCCTACGAGCAGTACTTC
d_gene: NA
len: 16
j_gene: TRBJ2-7
v_gene: TRBV19
abundance: NA

CDR3aa: CATAPVGQSSYEQYF
CDR3nt: TGTGCCACAGCTCCCGTGGGACAGAGCTCCTACGAGCAGTACTTC
d_gene: TRBD1
len: 15
j_gene: TRBJ2-7
v_gene: TRBV10-3
abundance: NA

CDR3aa: CASSQGDRRINEKLFF
CDR3nt: TGTGCCAGCAGCCAAGGGGACAGGCGGATTAATGAAAAACTGTTTTTT
d_gene: TRBD1
len: 16
j_gene: TRBJ1-4
v_gene: TRBV3-1/TRBV3-2
abundance: NA

CDR3aa: CASSVAGPNTGELFF
CDR3nt: TGTGCCAGCAGCGTGGCAGGGCCGAACACCGGGGAGCTGTTTTTT
d_gene: NA
len: 15
j_gene: TRBJ2-2
v_gene: TRBV9
abundance: once

CDR3aa: CSASLSAGRTDTQYF
CDR3nt: TGCAGTGCTAGTCTTTCAGCGGGGCGCACAGATACGCAGTATTTT
d_gene: TRBD2
len: 15
j_gene: TRBJ2-3
v_gene: TRBV20-1
abundance: NA

CDR3aa: CASRSTGTRASPLHF
CDR3nt: TGTGCCAGCAGGTCGACAGGGACAAGAGCTTCACCCCTCCACTTT
d_gene: TRBD1
len: 15
j_gene: TRBJ1-6
v_gene: TRBV2
abundance: NA

CDR3aa: CASSFTGTGREKLFF
CDR3nt: TGCGCCAGCAGCTTTACAGGGACAGGTCGTGAAAAACTGTTTTTT
d_gene: TRBD1
len: 15
j_gene: TRBJ1-4
v_gene: TRBV5-1
abundance: few

CDR3aa: CASSFDSGGAWPQHF
CDR3nt: TGTGCCAGCTCATTTGACTCAGGGGGAGCATGGCCCCAGCATTTT
d_gene: TRBD1
len: 15
j_gene: TRBJ1-5
v_gene: TRBV18
abundance: NA

CDR3aa: CASSLEHGQSPLHF
CDR3nt: TGCGCCAGCAGCTTGGAACACGGACAGTCACCCCTCCACTTT
d_gene: NA
len: 14
j_gene: TRBJ1-6
v_gene: TRBV5-1
abundance: NA

CDR3aa: CASTAGGETQYF
CDR3nt: TGTGCCAGCACTGCGGGGGGGGAGACCCAGTACTTC
d_gene: TRBD2
len: 12
j_gene: TRBJ2-5
v_gene: TRBV6-5
abundance: NA

CDR3aa: CASSIRVLAGITDTQYF
CDR3nt: TGTGCCAGTAGTATCCGGGTACTAGCGGGGATCACAGATACGCAGTATTTT
d_gene: TRBD2
len: 17
j_gene: TRBJ2-3
v_gene: TRBV19
abundance: NA

CDR3aa: CASSPGTSGGPDTQYF
CDR3nt: TGTGCCAGCAGCCCTGGGACTAGCGGGGGACCAGATACGCAGTATTTT
d_gene: TRBD2
len: 16
j_gene: TRBJ2-3
v_gene: TRBV9
abundance: once

CDR3aa: CASSLEDSTEAFF
CDR3nt: TGTGCCAGCAGCTTAGAGGACAGCACTGAAGCTTTCTTT
d_gene: NA
len: 13
j_gene: TRBJ1-1
v_gene: TRBV7-3
abundance: NA

CDR3aa: CASSERRYTDTQYF
CDR3nt: TGTGCCAGCAGTGAGCGGAGGTACACAGATACGCAGTATTTT
d_gene: NA
len: 14
j_gene: TRBJ2-3
v_gene: TRBV6-1
abundance: NA

CDR3aa: CASSPKTGLQPQHF
CDR3nt: TGTGCCAGCTCACCAAAGACGGGTTTACAGCCCCAGCATTTT
d_gene: NA
len: 14
j_gene: TRBJ1-5
v_gene: TRBV18
abundance: NA

CDR3aa: CASSPKEGSQPQHF
CDR3nt: TGTGCCAGCTCACCGAAGGAGGGGAGTCAGCCCCAGCATTTT
d_gene: NA
len: 14
j_gene: TRBJ1-5
v_gene: TRBV18
abundance: NA

CDR3aa: CASRQTTLSEAFF
CDR3nt: TGTGCCAGCCGACAAACAACGCTTTCTGAAGCTTTCTTT
d_gene: NA
len: 13
j_gene: TRBJ1-1
v_gene: TRBV3-1/TRBV3-2
abundance: few

CDR3aa: CASSPRATSGPRRTAGELFF
CDR3nt: TGTGCCAGCAGTCCGCGCGCGACTAGCGGTCCGCGAAGGACCGCCGGGGAGCTGTTTTTT
d_gene: TRBD2
len: 20
j_gene: TRBJ2-2
v_gene: TRBV6-6
abundance: once

CDR3aa: CASSFKGGIEQFF
CDR3nt: TGTGCCAGCAGTTTCAAAGGGGGCATTGAGCAGTTCTTC
d_gene: TRBD1
len: 13
j_gene: TRBJ2-1
v_gene: TRBV7-9
abundance: NA

CDR3aa: CASSNRGGTEAFF
CDR3nt: TGCGCCAGCAGCAACAGGGGGGGCACTGAAGCTTTCTTT
d_gene: TRBD1
len: 13
j_gene: TRBJ1-1
v_gene: TRBV5-1
abundance: NA

CDR3aa: CAWSSGQGHWGYTF
CDR3nt: TGTGCCTGGAGTTCCGGACAAGGACACTGGGGCTACACCTTC
d_gene: NA
len: 14
j_gene: TRBJ1-2
v_gene: TRBV30
abundance: NA

CDR3aa: CASSPITENTEAFF
CDR3nt: TGTGCCAGCTCACCGATCACAGAGAACACTGAAGCTTTCTTT
d_gene: NA
len: 14
j_gene: TRBJ1-1
v_gene: TRBV18
abundance: once

CDR3aa: CASSPGQGTGNTIYF
CDR3nt: TGCGCCAGCAGCCCAGGACAGGGGACGGGAAACACCATATATTTT
d_gene: TRBD1
len: 15
j_gene: TRBJ1-3
v_gene: TRBV4-1
abundance: NA

CDR3aa: CASRRAATGELFF
CDR3nt: TGTGCCAGCAGGAGGGCAGCAACCGGGGAGCTGTTTTTT
d_gene: NA
len: 13
j_gene: TRBJ2-2
v_gene: TRBV9
abundance: NA

CDR3aa: CASSQTLAGGPEEQFF
CDR3nt: TGTGCCAGCAGCCAAACACTAGCGGGGGGGCCCGAAGAGCAGTTCTTC
d_gene: TRBD2
len: 16
j_gene: TRBJ2-1
v_gene: TRBV7-9
abundance: NA

CDR3aa: CASSQDLWRVDGYTF
CDR3nt: TGCGCCAGCAGCCAAGATCTTTGGAGGGTGGATGGCTACACCTTC
d_gene: NA
len: 15
j_gene: TRBJ1-2
v_gene: TRBV4-3
abundance: NA

CDR3aa: CATSDSSGPQTGELFF
CDR3nt: TGTGCCACCAGTGATTCCTCAGGTCCCCAAACCGGGGAGCTGTTTTTT
d_gene: NA
len: 16
j_gene: TRBJ2-2
v_gene: TRBV24-1
abundance: NA

CDR3aa: CASSPGLAGGVAKNIQYF
CDR3nt: TGTGCCAGCAGCCCAGGACTAGCGGGGGGCGTAGCCAAAAACATTCAGTACTTC
d_gene: TRBD2
len: 18
j_gene: TRBJ2-4
v_gene: TRBV5-5
abundance: NA

CDR3aa: CASSLAGGSYEQYF
CDR3nt: TGTGCCAGCAGCTTGGCCGGTGGTTCCTACGAGCAGTACTTC
d_gene: NA
len: 14
j_gene: TRBJ2-7
v_gene: TRBV5-4
abundance: NA

CDR3aa: CSGSTSGDQETQYF
CDR3nt: TGCAGTGGTAGTACTAGCGGGGACCAAGAGACCCAGTACTTC
d_gene: TRBD2
len: 14
j_gene: TRBJ2-5
v_gene: TRBV20-1
abundance: NA

CDR3aa: CASSLAGLAGVETQYF
CDR3nt: TGTGCCAGCAGCTTAGCAGGCCTAGCGGGGGTGGAGACCCAGTACTTC
d_gene: TRBD2
len: 16
j_gene: TRBJ2-5
v_gene: TRBV7-6
abundance: NA

CDR3aa: CASSFSIGGARETQYF
CDR3nt: TGTGCCAGCAGTTTTTCCATCGGGGGGGCCAGAGAGACCCAGTACTTC
d_gene: TRBD2
len: 16
j_gene: TRBJ2-5
v_gene: TRBV6-5
abundance: NA

CDR3aa: CASSLKAGTPNTEAFF
CDR3nt: TGTGCCAGCAGCTTAAAGGCCGGGACACCGAACACTGAAGCTTTCTTT
d_gene: NA
len: 16
j_gene: TRBJ1-1
v_gene: TRBV7-2
abundance: NA

CDR3aa: CASRPGTSGGADKNIQYF
CDR3nt: TGTGCCAGTAGACCCGGGACTAGCGGGGGGGCCGACAAAAACATTCAGTACTTC
d_gene: TRBD2
len: 18
j_gene: TRBJ2-4
v_gene: TRBV19
abundance: NA

CDR3aa: CASSLGGEYQETQYF
CDR3nt: TGTGCCAGCAGCTTAGGGGGGGAGTACCAAGAGACCCAGTACTTC
d_gene: NA
len: 15
j_gene: TRBJ2-5
v_gene: TRBV5-4
abundance: NA

CDR3aa: CASSPRTGENTEAFF
CDR3nt: TGTGCCAGCAGCCCACGGACAGGGGAGAACACTGAAGCTTTCTTT
d_gene: TRBD1
len: 15
j_gene: TRBJ1-1
v_gene: TRBV5-4
abundance: few

CDR3aa: CASSAPGIAYEQYF
CDR3nt: TGTGCCAGCAGTGCCCCCGGGATAGCCTACGAGCAGTACTTC
d_gene: NA
len: 14
j_gene: TRBJ2-7
v_gene: TRBV25-1
abundance: NA

CDR3aa: CATVTRGQGVTEAFF
CDR3nt: TGTGCCACCGTCACTAGGGGACAGGGGGTTACTGAAGCTTTCTTT
d_gene: TRBD1
len: 15
j_gene: TRBJ1-1
v_gene: TRBV2
abundance: NA

CDR3aa: CASSPGRYSNQPQHF
CDR3nt: TGTGCCAGCTCACCTGGCAGATATAGCAATCAGCCCCAGCATTTT
d_gene: NA
len: 15
j_gene: TRBJ1-5
v_gene: TRBV18
abundance: NA

CDR3aa: CASSATGRNTEAFF
CDR3nt: TGTGCCAGCAGTGCGACAGGGCGGAACACTGAAGCTTTCTTT
d_gene: TRBD1
len: 14
j_gene: TRBJ1-1
v_gene: TRBV2
abundance: NA

CDR3aa: CASSLEWASGGADTQYF
CDR3nt: TGTGCCAGCAGCTTAGAATGGGCTAGCGGGGGGGCAGATACGCAGTATTTT
d_gene: TRBD2
len: 17
j_gene: TRBJ2-3
v_gene: TRBV7-8
abundance: once

CDR3aa: CASSDTLGQGNTEAFF
CDR3nt: TGTGCCAGCAGTGATACGTTGGGACAGGGAAACACTGAAGCTTTCTTT
d_gene: TRBD1
len: 16
j_gene: TRBJ1-1
v_gene: TRBV25-1
abundance: NA

CDR3aa: CASSQQPGQGYEAFF
CDR3nt: TGTGCCAGCAGCCAACAGCCGGGACAGGGATACGAAGCTTTCTTT
d_gene: TRBD1
len: 15
j_gene: TRBJ1-1
v_gene: TRBV3-1/TRBV3-2
abundance: NA

CDR3aa: CASRKRGGSGPYNEQFF
CDR3nt: TGCGCCAGCAGAAAGCGGGGGGGCTCGGGTCCCTACAATGAGCAGTTCTTC
d_gene: TRBD2
len: 17
j_gene: TRBJ2-1
v_gene: TRBV5-1
abundance: NA